This entry lists 24 T cell receptor beta chains sequenced from one sample in a study of post-analysis software for immune sequencing data. Overall study findings and caveats: The study found TRBV5-6, TRBV5-1 and TRBV20-1 among five TRBV segments more frequent in patients than controls.

TCR beta cDNA libraries had unique molecular identifiers. TCRdb itself ran the PCR reads through MiXCR, one entry per CDR3 protein. The top ten clones hold approximately 7.7% of a sample with around 400,000 distinct CDR3 sequences, about 40% of them seen once. Their target antigens are unknown. The sequencing input was blood. These TCRs come from a girl aged 2-9 years with multiple sclerosis.

This chain uses TRBV12-3 or TRBV12-4 with TRBJ2-4, with D hard to call. Between the trimmed V and J ends, which lost 8 bases and 0 bases, there was a span of 14 bases. The CDR3 sequence is 15 residues long. CDR3 residues: CASATSSLAKNIQYF. The CDR3 coding sequence is TGTGCCAGCGCCACCAGTTCCCTAGCCAAAAACATTCAGTACTTC.

This clonotype is a singleton in its sample. The chain combines TRBV12-3 or TRBV12-4 with TRBJ2-7, with D possibly being TRBD2 (5 bases). V lost 3 bases and J lost 7, with 31 bases in between. CDR3 length: 19 residues. The CDR3 DNA is TGTGCCAGCAGTTTCTTTGATCGGGGTCTCCGGAGCTCCTACAATGAGCAGTACTTC. It specifies CASSFFDRGLRSSYNEQYF.

This clonotype was seen a few times. This rearrangement joins TRBV7-2 to TRBJ2-3; TRBD1 or TRBD2 may be the D gene (5 bases each). This CDR3 is 16 amino acids long. Trimming took 6 bases from V and 3 from J, leaving 19 bases between them. CDR1 is SGHTA, CDR2 FQGNSA, per germline. The CDR3 coding sequence is TGTGCCAGCAGGCCCGGGACGAATGCTGGGACAGATACGCAGTATTTT. It yields the protein CASRPGTNAGTDTQYF.

This clonotype was seen a few times. The chain employs TRBV5-5 and TRBJ1-6; 7 bases fit TRBD1. This CDR3 has 16 amino acids. J lost 6 bases, V lost 0 bases, and 6 bases had no gene match. Germline loops: CDR1 SGHKS, CDR2 YYEKEE (reference sequence). CDR3 loop: CASSLGPTGPNSPLHF. In DNA form, the CDR3 reads TGTGCCAGCAGCTTGGGCCCGACAGGGCCTAATTCACCCCTCCACTTT. The variable domain in full, with the rest retrieved from reference TRBV5-5 and TRBJ1-6, is DAGVTQSPTHLIKTRGQQVTLRCSPISGHKSVSWYQQVLGQGPQFIFQYYEKEERGRGNFPDRFSARQFPNYSSELNVNALLLGDSALYLCASSLGPTGPNSPLHFGNGTRLTVT.

The chain couples TRBV11-2 to TRBJ1-2, with a tentative D call TRBD1 (6 bases). Trimming stripped 1 base from V and 0 bases from J, with 12 bases between. This CDR3 region has 16 residues. Germline V gene sequence: CDR1 SGHAT, CDR2 FQNNGV. CDR3 residues: CASSLGQAEPNYGYTF. The CDR3 coding sequence is TGTGCCAGCAGCTTAGGACAGGCCGAACCTAACTATGGCTACACCTTC.

Many counts were recorded for this clonotype. The chain couples TRBV29-1 to TRBJ1-4; TRBD1 matches 8 bases. Germline values: CDR1 SQVTM, CDR2 ANQGSEA. V was clipped by 7 bases and J by 8 bases; unmatched bases: 9. The CDR3 runs to 13 residues. CDR3 coding DNA: TGCAGCGCGCGCAGGGGGCTGGGGGAAAAACTGTTTTTT. Translated, it gives CSARRGLGEKLFF.

This clonotype turned up a few times. This chain links TRBV20-1 with TRBJ2-1, with D possibly being TRBD2 (6 bases). V lost 0 bases, J lost 3 bases, and 21 bases lay in between. Germline CDR1 is DFQATT and CDR2 is SNEGSKA (reference sequence). This CDR3 is built from 18 residues. This CDR3 reads CSARDPTVELAYYNEQFF. DNA of the CDR3: TGCAGTGCTAGAGATCCTACTGTCGAGCTAGCGTACTACAATGAGCAGTTCTTC.

This clonotype has only one observation. The chain uses TRBV5-6 and TRBJ2-3, with D possibly matching TRBD2 (6 bases). The CDR3 length is 15 residues. V was clipped by 1 base and J by 1 base, with 10 bases between them. The germline gives CDR1 SGHDT, CDR2 YYEEEE. The CDR3 here is CASSLSAGRTDTQYF. As DNA, the CDR3 is TGTGCCAGCAGCTTGTCGGCGGGGCGCACAGATACGCAGTATTTT.

The table lists this clonotype with many counts. The CDR3: CASSDRTGNNEQFF. The CDR3 nucleotides read TGTGCCAGCAGTGACCGGACAGGGAACAATGAGCAGTTCTTC. This rearrangement joins TRBV6-4 to TRBJ2-1, with 8 bases aligning to TRBD1. The germline V gene has CDR1 MRHNA and CDR2 SNTAGT. CDR3 length equals 14 residues. V shed 2 bases and J 5 bases; nucleotides not matched to a gene: 2.

The chain uses TRBV2 and TRBJ2-7; the match to TRBD1 covers 9 bases. Losses at the gene ends were 4 bases for V and 2 bases for J; bases not matched to a gene: 0. This CDR3 is 13 amino acids long. Germline-derived CDR1 and CDR2 are SNHLY and FYNNEI. The DNA of the CDR3 is TGTGCCAGCAGTGGACAGGGGGCCTACGAGCAGTACTTC. Protein: CASSGQGAYEQYF.

This sequence joins TRBV29-1 and TRBJ1-5; D gene unclear. V was trimmed by 4 bases and J by 2 bases, leaving 9 bases between them. The CDR3 is 13 amino acids. Per germline, CDR1 SQVTM and CDR2 ANQGSEA. This CDR3 reads CSVAPGRNQPQHF. In DNA, the CDR3 is TGCAGCGTTGCCCCAGGACGCAATCAGCCCCAGCATTTT.

This clonotype was seen a handful of times. The DNA of the CDR3 is TGCAGCGTTGAAGCGGGGGGGGGCACAGATACGCAGTATTTT. This translates into CSVEAGGGTDTQYF. The V and J genes are TRBV29-1 and TRBJ2-3; 8 bases fit TRBD2. V lost 1 base and J lost 1; bases outside the gene matches: 1. Germline lookup yields CDR1 SQVTM and CDR2 ANQGSEA. The CDR3 has 14 residues.

The J gene is TRBJ2-3, the V gene TRBV10-3; D remains ambiguous. V dropped 8 bases and J dropped 5 bases, with 11 bases sitting between them. The CDR3 is made up of 12 amino acids. The V gene's germline CDR1 is ENHRY and CDR2 SYGVKD. The CDR3 nucleotides read TGTGCCATCCAGGCGAGTAGAGATACGCAGTATTTT. It is translated as CAIQASRDTQYF.

This clonotype has more than one count but fewer than ten. The chain carries TRBV5-1 and TRBJ2-5, with a weak D call TRBD2 (6 bases). This CDR3 has 14 residues. The germline gives CDR1 SGHRS, CDR2 YFSETQ. The V end was cut by 1 base, the J end by 11 bases, with 18 bases between. The CDR3 sequence: CASSLTGLPREQYF. The CDR3 DNA is TGCGCCAGCAGCTTGACAGGACTACCCAGGGAGCAGTACTTC. Full variable domain (outside the CDR3, taken from reference TRBV5-1 and TRBJ2-5): KAGVTQTPRYLIKTRGQQVTLSCSPISGHRSVSWYQQTPGQGLQFLFEYFSETQRNKGNFPGRFSGRQFSNSRSEMNVSTLELGDSALYLCASSLTGLPREQYFGPGTRLLVL.

This clonotype was recorded once. This CDR3 is CASSLGQGLDYTF. The CDR3 DNA is TGTGCCAGCAGCCTGGGACAGGGTTTAGACTACACCTTC. The chain links TRBV28 to TRBJ1-2; 9 bases align to TRBD1. The CDR3 sequence is 13 residues long. Germline-derived CDR1 and CDR2 are MDHEN and SYDVKM. V was pared by 6 bases and J by 10 bases, with 9 bases of the junction left unmatched.

The rearrangement joins TRBV5-8 to TRBJ1-6, with D perhaps TRBD1 (5 bases). V lost 2 bases to trimming and J lost 11 bases, with 8 bases between them. The CDR3 consists of 12 residues. Germline CDR1 SGHTS, CDR2 YDEGEE. The DNA for the CDR3 is TGTGCCAGCAGCTTTCAGGGTGCACCCCTCCACTTT. Its protein is CASSFQGAPLHF. Full variable domain (remainder filled in from reference TRBV5-8 and TRBJ1-6): EAGVTQSPTHLIKTRGQQATLRCSPISGHTSVYWYQQALGLGLQFLLWYDEGEERNRGNFPPRFSGRQFPNYSSELNVNALELEDSALYLCASSFQGAPLHFGNGTRLTVT.

This clonotype has a single count. The chain uses TRBV12-3 or TRBV12-4 and TRBJ1-4; D remains unclear. The V end lost 1 base, the J end lost 1 base, and 10 bases lay between the germline ends. CDR3 length: 16 amino acids. The CDR3 loop reads CASSLGGLLTNEKLFF. The CDR3 DNA follows: TGTGCCAGCAGTTTAGGAGGATTGCTAACTAATGAAAAACTGTTTTTT.

This clonotype was recorded many times. This sequence joins TRBV7-9 and TRBJ2-7, with D uncertain. Per germline, CDR1 SEHNR and CDR2 FQNEAQ (reference sequence). CDR3 length equals 11 residues. V was cut by 5 bases and J by 4 bases, with 6 bases left in between. CDR3 in amino acids: CASSGFYEQYF. The CDR3 DNA sequence: TGTGCCAGCAGCGGATTTTACGAGCAGTACTTC.

CDR3 DNA: TGTGCCAGCAGCGTAAAGGAGCGAATCCAAGAGACCCAGTACTTC. This translates into CASSVKERIQETQYF. This chain uses TRBV9 with TRBJ2-5; no clear D gene. The CDR3 contains 15 residues. Per the germline V gene, CDR1 is SGDLS and CDR2 is YYNGEE. V lost 1 base and J 1 base, leaving 11 bases between the germline ends. The whole variable domain, remainder taken from reference TRBV9 and TRBJ2-5, is DSGVTQTPKHLITATGQRVTLRCSPRSGDLSVYWYQQSLDQGLQFLIQYYNGEERAKGNILERFSAQQFPDLHSELNLSSLELGDSALYFCASSVKERIQETQYFGPGTRLLVL.

In regard to this clonotype: A clone one base away is much larger, so this may be a read error. The V call is TRBV6-1, the J call TRBJ2-3; D perhaps matches TRBD1 (6 bases). The CDR3 is 12 amino acids. V lost 11 bases and J 4 bases, leaving 13 bases between the germline ends. From germline, CDR1 is MNHNS and CDR2 SASEGT. CDR3 region: CAADSRSDTQYF. The CDR3 nucleotides are TGTGCCGCGGACAGTCGCTCAGATACGCAGTATTTT.

The chain uses TRBV29-1 and TRBJ1-2; D not resolved. This CDR3 region has 13 residues. Looked up from germline, CDR1 is SQVTM and CDR2 is ANQGSEA. Trimming left V 3 bases short and J 6 bases short, with 14 bases between. The CDR3 bases are TGCAGCGTTGATCGGGGAGGTATTGATGGCTACACCTTC. It encodes CSVDRGGIDGYTF.

Only a few counts were recorded for this clonotype. V gene TRBV5-1 combines with J gene TRBJ2-3; TRBD2 agrees at 7 bases. This CDR3 comprises 16 residues. Germline trimming cut 0 bases from V and 0 bases from J; bases unmatched to any gene: 4. In germline, CDR1 is SGHRS, CDR2 YFSETQ. Here the CDR3 DNA reads TGCGCCAGCAGCTTGGTTGGGAGGGGAAGCACAGATACGCAGTATTTT. Amino acid sequence: CASSLVGRGSTDTQYF.

This chain joins TRBV10-2 and TRBJ2-7; 7 bases are a match to TRBD1. The CDR3 consists of 11 residues. Germline V gives CDR1 WSHSY, CDR2 SAAADI. V lost 8 bases to trimming and J lost 4 bases; unmatched junction nucleotides: 2. CDR3 sequence reads: CASGTEYEQYF. The DNA for the CDR3 is TGCGCCAGCGGGACAGAGTACGAGCAGTACTTC.

The CDR3, as DNA: TGCAGTGCTCGCCGGGACAGGAGCTACGAGCAGTACTTC. Translation gives CSARRDRSYEQYF. The chain recombines TRBV20-1 with TRBJ2-4; 8 bases map to TRBD1. The J call may be mistaken, given a closer DNA end match to TRBJ2-7. Looked up from germline, CDR1 is DFQATT and CDR2 is SNEGSKA (reference sequence). This CDR3 contains 13 residues.